The present TCR beta chain was sequenced within a study of T cells after yellow fever vaccination. Overall study findings and caveats: Booster samples showed a return of most primary-vaccination clones (around 95% CD4, approximately 88% CD8). Only a minor proportion of clonotypes was detected across both CD4 and CD8 compartments. Faster peaking, at day 5 versus 15, marked a secondary response that was weaker.

Details on this clonotype: Its antigen remains unidentified.

A 5'RACE template-switching step, the method used to make TCR cDNA, added a universal primer site and UMIs. TCRdb ran MiXCR on the 5' RACE reads and lists one entry per CDR3 protein. The table shows 250,000 or so distinct CDR3 sequences, with more than 3.5% occurring only once. This CDR3 is built from 13 residues. V was clipped by 8 bases and J by 1 base; unmatched bases: 4. Germline CDR1 MDHEN, CDR2 SYDVKM. Sequenced here: PBMCs, sampled 15 days after the yellow fever booster vaccination. The chain carries TRBV28 and TRBJ2-5, with TRBD1 matching 7 bases. This TCR was recovered from a young man who received the YFV17D yellow fever vaccine. This chain's CDR3 is CASLTGAQETQYF. The CDR3 bases are TGTGCCAGCCTAACAGGGGCCCAAGAGACCCAGTACTTC. Supplemented by reference TRBV28 and TRBJ2-5, the full variable domain reads DVKVTQSSRYLVKRTGEKVFLECVQDMDHENMFWYRQDPGLGLRLIYFSYDVKMKEKGDIPEGYSVSREKKERFSLILESASTNQTSMYLCASLTGAQETQYFGPGTRLLVL.